Listed here is a single T cell receptor (beta chain). What it binds is unknown. These data belong to a study of blood T cells in healthy people across ages. The authors ran a second PCR of about 7 to 11 cycles using a sample-barcoded 5' primer and a J-beta primer mix. Each CDR3 protein gets one entry after TCRdb re-called the 5' RACE reads with MiXCR. This sample has 780,000 or so distinct CDR3 sequences, with around 50% found just once. Study observations and caveats: Whereas aged donors had fewer naive CD4+ cells, long-lived donors had more of them and higher diversity. Considered underestimates were the diversity estimates obtained from one million T cells.

This CDR3 spans 16 amino acids. V lost 7 bases, J lost 0 bases, and 12 bases stayed unmatched. Germline V gene sequence: CDR1 MDHEN, CDR2 SYDVKM. The rearrangement uses TRBV28 and TRBJ2-7; 7 bases align to TRBD2. The sequencing input was blood. This TCR was sampled from a man aged 40-50 years in good health. The CDR3: CASTPAGDGHSYEQYF. CDR3 DNA sequence: TGTGCCAGCACCCCTGCGGGAGACGGGCACTCCTACGAGCAGTACTTC.